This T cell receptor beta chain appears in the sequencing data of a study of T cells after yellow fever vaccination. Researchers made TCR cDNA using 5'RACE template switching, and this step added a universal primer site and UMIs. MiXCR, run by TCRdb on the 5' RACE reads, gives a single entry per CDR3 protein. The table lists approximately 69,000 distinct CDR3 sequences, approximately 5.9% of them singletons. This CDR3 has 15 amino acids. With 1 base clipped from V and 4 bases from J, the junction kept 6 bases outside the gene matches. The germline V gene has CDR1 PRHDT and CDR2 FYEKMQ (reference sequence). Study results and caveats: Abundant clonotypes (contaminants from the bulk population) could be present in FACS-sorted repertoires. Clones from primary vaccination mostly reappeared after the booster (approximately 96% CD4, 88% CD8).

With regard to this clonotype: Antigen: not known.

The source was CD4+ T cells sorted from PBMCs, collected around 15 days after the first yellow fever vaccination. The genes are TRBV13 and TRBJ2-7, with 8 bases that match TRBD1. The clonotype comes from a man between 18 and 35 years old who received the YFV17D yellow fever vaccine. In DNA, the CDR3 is TGTGCCAGCAGCTTAGCTCCCCAGGGGGCTTACGAGCAGTACGTC. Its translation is CASSLAPQGAYEQYV.